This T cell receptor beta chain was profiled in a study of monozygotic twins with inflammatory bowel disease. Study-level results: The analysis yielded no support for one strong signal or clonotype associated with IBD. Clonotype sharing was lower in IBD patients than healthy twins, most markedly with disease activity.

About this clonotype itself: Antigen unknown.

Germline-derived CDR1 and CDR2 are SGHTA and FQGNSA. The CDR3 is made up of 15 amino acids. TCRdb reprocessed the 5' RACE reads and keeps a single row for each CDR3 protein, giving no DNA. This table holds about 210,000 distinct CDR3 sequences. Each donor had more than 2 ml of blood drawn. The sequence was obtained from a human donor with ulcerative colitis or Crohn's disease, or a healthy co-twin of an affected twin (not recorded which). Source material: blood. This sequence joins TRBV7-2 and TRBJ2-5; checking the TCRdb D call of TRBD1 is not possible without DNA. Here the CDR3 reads CASSQLGGVPETQYF.